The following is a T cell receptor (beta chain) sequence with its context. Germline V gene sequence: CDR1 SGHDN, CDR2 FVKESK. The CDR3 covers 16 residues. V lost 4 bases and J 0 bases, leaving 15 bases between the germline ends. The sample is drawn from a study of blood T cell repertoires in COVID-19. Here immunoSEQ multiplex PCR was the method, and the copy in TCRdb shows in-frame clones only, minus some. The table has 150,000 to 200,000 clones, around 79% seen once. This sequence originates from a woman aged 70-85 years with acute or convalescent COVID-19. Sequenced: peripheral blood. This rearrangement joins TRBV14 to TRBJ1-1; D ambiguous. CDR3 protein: CASSLTPRNLNTEAFF. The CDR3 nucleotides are TGTGCCAGCAGCCTCACTCCGCGAAACCTGAACACTGAAGCTTTCTTT.